This TCR beta chain was sequenced during a study of T cells after yellow fever vaccination. Via MiXCR, TCRdb re-called the 5' RACE reads, giving one row per CDR3 protein. This table has around 67,000 distinct CDR3 sequences, approximately 6.5% appearing once. This clonotype has just a few counts. The V segment lost 8 bases and the J segment 6 bases; nucleotides outside the gene matches: 10. The CDR3 totals 14 residues. CDR1 and CDR2 (germline): LGHNT, FRNRAP. This sequence was found in a man aged 18 to 30 who received the YFV17D yellow fever vaccine. The material was CD8+ T cells sorted from PBMCs, obtained 5 days after the first yellow fever vaccination. The rearrangement links TRBV12-5 to TRBJ2-3, with TRBD2 identical over 8 bases. CDR3 nucleotides: TGTGCTAGTCGCCCCGCGGGGGGCCGGGATACGCAGTATTTT. It is translated as CASRPAGGRDTQYF.